One sample yielded the 8 T cell receptor beta chains listed below, sequenced in a study of T cell changes during pregnancy in multiple sclerosis. The data were produced by immunoSEQ multiplex PCR, yet TCRdb's version contains in-frame clones alone and is incomplete. The table includes some 59,000 clones, approximately 91% detected once. Sequencing was performed on peripheral blood, taken in the second trimester of pregnancy. These receptors were collected from a female donor with multiple sclerosis, enrolled in a pregnancy study.

V and J are TRBV6-5 and TRBJ1-1; 8 nucleotides agree with TRBD1. The CDR3 runs 13 residues. Germline V CDR1 and CDR2: MNHEY, SVGAGI. V lost 2 bases and J lost 4; bases outside the gene matches: 0. The CDR3 reads CASSYTGGTEAFF. CDR3 nucleotides: TGTGCCAGCAGTTACACAGGGGGCACTGAAGCTTTCTTT.

A single count supports this clone. The chain employs TRBV18 and TRBJ2-3; 11 positions agree with TRBD2. Germline-derived CDR1 and CDR2 are KGHSH and LQKENI. Losses at the gene ends were 1 base for V and 7 bases for J; bases not matched to a gene: 7. The CDR3 totals 16 residues. CDR3 bases: TGTGCCAGCTCACCACGTAGCGGGGGGGCCGGTCATACGCAGTATTTT. It translates to CASSPRSGGAGHTQYF.

The chain has TRBV29-1 and TRBJ1-2; D remains ambiguous. Germline CDR1 reads SQVTM; CDR2 reads ANQGSEA. Trimming shortened V by 4 bases and J by 4 bases, and 13 bases separated the two germline ends. CDR3 length: 13 residues. The CDR3 DNA reads TGCAGCGTTGTTTTTGAGGCTTTCTATGGCTACACCTTC. Residues: CSVVFEAFYGYTF.

The chain employs TRBV19 and TRBJ1-2; D possibly corresponds to TRBD1 (6 bases). In germline, CDR1 is LNHDA, CDR2 SQIVND (reference sequence). The CDR3 sequence is 18 residues long. Trimming cost V 6 bases and J 2 bases, with 25 bases left between them. This CDR3 is CASSKSNFGGAENYGYTF. As DNA, the CDR3 is TGTGCCAGTAGCAAGAGCAACTTTGGGGGGGCGGAGAACTATGGCTACACCTTC.

CDR3 in amino acids: CASSIRRGGTDTQYF. CDR3 DNA: TGTGCCAGTAGTATTCGGCGGGGGGGGACAGATACGCAGTATTTT. This chain uses TRBV19 with TRBJ2-3, with 9 positions matching TRBD2. The germline V gene encodes CDR1 LNHDA and CDR2 SQIVND (reference sequence). The CDR3 loop spans 15 amino acids. The trim removed 3 bases at V and 3 bases at J, leaving 4 bases unmatched.

The chain uses TRBV9 and TRBJ2-1, with 8 bases aligning to TRBD2. V was pared by 7 bases and J by 2 bases, with 5 bases of the junction left unmatched. The germline V gene encodes CDR1 SGDLS and CDR2 YYNGEE. The CDR3 is made up of 14 amino acids. The CDR3 DNA reads TGTGCCAGCCGGCCAGCGGGGGCCTACAATGAGCAGTTCTTC. Translated: CASRPAGAYNEQFF.

V and J are TRBV7-3 and TRBJ1-2; TRBD1 aligns across 11 bases. V gave up 5 bases and J gave up 6 bases; unmatched junction bases: 2. The CDR3 totals 13 residues. From germline, CDR1 is SGHTA and CDR2 FQGTGA. CDR3 DNA: TGTGCCAGCAGCCGGACAGGGGGCGATGGCTACACCTTC. Translated: CASSRTGGDGYTF.

The genes are TRBV9 and TRBJ1-1, with D unresolved. The CDR3 sequence is 14 residues long. In germline, CDR1 is SGDLS, CDR2 YYNGEE. V dropped 0 bases and J dropped 3 bases, with 9 bases sitting between them. CDR3 sequence: CASSVENSHTEAFF. The CDR3 bases are TGTGCCAGCAGCGTAGAAAACAGCCACACTGAAGCTTTCTTT.